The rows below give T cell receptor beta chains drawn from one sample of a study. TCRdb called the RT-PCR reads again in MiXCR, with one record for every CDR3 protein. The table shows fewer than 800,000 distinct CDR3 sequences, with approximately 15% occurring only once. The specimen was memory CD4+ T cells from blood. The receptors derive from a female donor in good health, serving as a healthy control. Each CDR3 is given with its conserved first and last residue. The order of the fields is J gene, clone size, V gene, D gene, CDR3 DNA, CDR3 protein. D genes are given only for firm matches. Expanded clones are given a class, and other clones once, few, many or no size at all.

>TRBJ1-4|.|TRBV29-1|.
TGCAGCGTTGATGATGGTGGAAGCGAAAAACTGTTTTTT
CSVDDGGSEKLFF
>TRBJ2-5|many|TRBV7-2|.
TGTGCCAGCAGCTTAGCGGGTTCCCAAGAGACCCAGTACTTC
CASSLAGSQETQYF
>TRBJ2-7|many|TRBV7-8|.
TGTGCCAGCAGCTTCTTGGGAGAGCAGTACTTC
CASSFLGEQYF
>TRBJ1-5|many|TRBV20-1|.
TGCAGTGCTAGAAGGAGCAATCAGCCCCAGCATTTT
CSARRSNQPQHF
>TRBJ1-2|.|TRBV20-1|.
TGCAGTGCTAGAGTTTCCGTTGGGTTTGGCTACACCTTC
CSARVSVGFGYTF
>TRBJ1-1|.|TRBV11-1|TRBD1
TGTGCCAGCAGCTTCTGGACAGGGGCGGACACTGAAGCTTTCTTT
CASSFWTGADTEAFF
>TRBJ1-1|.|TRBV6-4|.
TGTGCCAGCAGCCTCCAACACTACATGAACACTGAAGCTTTCTTT
CASSLQHYMNTEAFF
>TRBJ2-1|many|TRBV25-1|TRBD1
TGTGCCAGCAGTGATCGACAGGGCTCAGCGTACAATGAGCAGTTCTTC
CASSDRQGSAYNEQFF
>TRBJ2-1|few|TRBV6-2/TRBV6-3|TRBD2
TGTGCCAGCGCAGGACTAGCCAATGAGCAGTTCTTC
CASAGLANEQFF
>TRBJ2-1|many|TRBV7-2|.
TGTGCCAGCAGCGGGCGCACAGGGACGGCTGAGCAGTTCTTC
CASSGRTGTAEQFF
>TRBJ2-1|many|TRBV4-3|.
TGCGCCAGCAGCCGAACGTCTAGCGCGAGCTCCTACAATGAGCAGTTCTTC
CASSRTSSASSYNEQFF
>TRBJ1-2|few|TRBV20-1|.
TGCAGGGCCTGGGACGGAGTAAACTATGGCTACACCTTC
CRAWDGVNYGYTF
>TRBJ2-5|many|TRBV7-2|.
TGTGCCAGCAGCTTAGGGGTGGCGGAGTCGGAGACCCAGTACTTC
CASSLGVAESETQYF
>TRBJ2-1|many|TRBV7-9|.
TGTGCCAGCAGCTTATCGGGGGGCGAGCAGTTCTTC
CASSLSGGEQFF
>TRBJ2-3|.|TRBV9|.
TGTGCCAGCAGCCCGAGAGGAGGGTCCTCGGGGGATACGCAGTATTTT
CASSPRGGSSGDTQYF
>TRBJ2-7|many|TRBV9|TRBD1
TGTGCCAGCAGCGTATGGGACAGCCCCCACGAGCAGTACTTC
CASSVWDSPHEQYF
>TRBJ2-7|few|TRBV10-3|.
TGTGCCATCAGCCCCGGAGCCTCCTACGAGCAGTACTTC
CAISPGASYEQYF
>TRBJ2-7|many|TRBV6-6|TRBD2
TGTGCCAGCAGTACGGGGACTAGCGGGCTGTCCTACGAGCAGTACTTC
CASSTGTSGLSYEQYF
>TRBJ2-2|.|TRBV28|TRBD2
TGTGCCAGCAGTTTCAGACTAGCGGGAGCAACCGGGGAGCTGTTTTTT
CASSFRLAGATGELFF
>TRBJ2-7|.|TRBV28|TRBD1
TGTGCCAGCAGCGTTCAAACAGGGGCCCTCTACGAGCAGTACTTC
CASSVQTGALYEQYF
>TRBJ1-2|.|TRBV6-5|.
TGTGCCAGCAGTTACCTCCAGGGTGCTAACTATGGCTACACCTTC
CASSYLQGANYGYTF
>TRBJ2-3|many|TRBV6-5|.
TGTGCCAGCAGTTACATCGAGGCGGGCACAGATACGCAGTATTTT
CASSYIEAGTDTQYF
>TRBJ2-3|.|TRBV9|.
TGTGCCAGCAGCGTAGGATGGAGGGAGGATACGCAGTATTTT
CASSVGWREDTQYF
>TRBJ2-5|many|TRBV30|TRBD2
TGTGCCTGGAGTAAAGGACTAGCAACAGAGACCCAGTACTTC
CAWSKGLATETQYF
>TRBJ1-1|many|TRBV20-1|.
TGCAGTGCTACGCAGGGACTACTGAACACTGAAGCTTTCTTT
CSATQGLLNTEAFF
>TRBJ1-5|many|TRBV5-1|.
TGCGCCAGCAGCATGGGACAAGGGGATCAGCCCCAGCATTTT
CASSMGQGDQPQHF
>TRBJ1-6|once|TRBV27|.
TGTGCCAGCAGTTTAGGGTTTCCTAGGACAGACTATTCACCCCTCCACTTT
CASSLGFPRTDYSPLHF
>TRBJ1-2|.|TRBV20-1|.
TGCAGTGCTAGCACCAGGGGCGGCTATGGCTACACCTTC
CSASTRGGYGYTF
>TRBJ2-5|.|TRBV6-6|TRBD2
TGTGCCAGCAGTTCCTGGACTAGCCAAGAGACCCAGTACTTC
CASSSWTSQETQYF
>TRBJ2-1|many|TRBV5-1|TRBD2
TGCGCCAGCATGGGAGCGGGAGGTACCTACAATGAGCAGTTCTTC
CASMGAGGTYNEQFF
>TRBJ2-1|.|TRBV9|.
TGTGCCAGCAGCGTTCTGGGGTCTGGACCAAATGAGCAGTTCTTC
CASSVLGSGPNEQFF
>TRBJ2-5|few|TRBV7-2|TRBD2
TGTGCCAGCAGACGCGGGGGCCAAGAGACCCAGTACTTC
CASRRGGQETQYF
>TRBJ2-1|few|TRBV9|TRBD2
TGTGCCAGCACATACGGGCTAGCGGGAGGGATTTCCTACAATGAGCAGTTCTTC
CASTYGLAGGISYNEQFF
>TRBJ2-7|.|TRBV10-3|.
TGTGCCATCAGTGAGTCGGGGGGCGATTTCAACGAGCAGTACTTC
CAISESGGDFNEQYF
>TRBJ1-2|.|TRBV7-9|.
TGTGCCAGCAGCTTAGAAAGGGGCTACACCTTC
CASSLERGYTF
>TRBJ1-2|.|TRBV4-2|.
TGTGCCAGCAGCCAAGATTTTAGGCAGGGTCAGAACTATGGCTACACCTTC
CASSQDFRQGQNYGYTF
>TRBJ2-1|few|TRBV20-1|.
TGCAGTGCCATAGTTGCTAGCGCCCATATGGGTGAGCAGTTCTTC
CSAIVASAHMGEQFF
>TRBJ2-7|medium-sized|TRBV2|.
TGTGCCAGCAGCTACACAGAGTACGAGCAGTACTTC
CASSYTEYEQYF
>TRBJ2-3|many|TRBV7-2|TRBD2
TGTGCCAGCAGCTTAGGGTCTAGCGGAGATGCAGATACGCAGTATTTT
CASSLGSSGDADTQYF
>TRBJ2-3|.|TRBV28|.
TGTGCCAGCAGCCCTGCGGGGTTAGATACGCAGTATTTT
CASSPAGLDTQYF
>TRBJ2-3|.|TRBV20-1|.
TGCAGTGCTAGAGTATCGACCACAGATACGCAGTATTTT
CSARVSTTDTQYF
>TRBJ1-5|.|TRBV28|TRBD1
TGTGCCATCGACAGACAGGGAATGGGTCAGCCCCAGCATTTT
CAIDRQGMGQPQHF
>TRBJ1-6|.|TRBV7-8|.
TGTGCCAGCAGCCTAAAGGAACTTTCACCCCTCCACTTT
CASSLKELSPLHF
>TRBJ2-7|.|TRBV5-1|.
TGCGCCAGCAGCTCCGTGGGGAGGGGGCCCTACGAGCAGTACTTC
CASSSVGRGPYEQYF
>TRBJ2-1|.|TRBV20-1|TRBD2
TGCAGTGCTAGAAATCGCGCCCTAACTAGCGGGGGGGACGACAATGAGCAGTTCTTC
CSARNRALTSGGDDNEQFF
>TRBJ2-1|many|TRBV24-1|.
TGTGCCACCAGTGATTGGAGCGGCCCGAGCTCCTACAATGAGCAGTTCTTC
CATSDWSGPSSYNEQFF
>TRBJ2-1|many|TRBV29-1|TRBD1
TGCAGCGTTTTGGACAGGGGAACCTACAATGAGCAGTTCTTC
CSVLDRGTYNEQFF
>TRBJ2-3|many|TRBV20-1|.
TGCAGTGCCACGGAGGGAGACACAGATACGCAGTATTTT
CSATEGDTDTQYF